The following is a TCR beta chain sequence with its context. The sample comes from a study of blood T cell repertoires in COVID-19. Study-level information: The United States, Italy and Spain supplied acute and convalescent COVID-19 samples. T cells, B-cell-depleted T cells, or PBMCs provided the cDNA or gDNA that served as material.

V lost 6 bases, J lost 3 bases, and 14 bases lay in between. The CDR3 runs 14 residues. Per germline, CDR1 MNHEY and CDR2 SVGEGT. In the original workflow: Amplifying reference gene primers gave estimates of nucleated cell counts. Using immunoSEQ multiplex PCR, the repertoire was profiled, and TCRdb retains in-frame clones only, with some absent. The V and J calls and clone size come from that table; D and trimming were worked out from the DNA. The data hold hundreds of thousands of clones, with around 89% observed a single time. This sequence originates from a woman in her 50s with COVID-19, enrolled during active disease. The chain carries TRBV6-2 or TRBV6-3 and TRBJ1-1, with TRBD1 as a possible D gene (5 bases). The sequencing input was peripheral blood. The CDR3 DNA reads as TGTGCCAGCAGCCATGGGGCGGATTACACTGAAGCTTTCTTT. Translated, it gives CASSHGADYTEAFF.